The present TCR beta chain was sequenced within a study of cytomegalovirus exposure and HLA in healthy donors. Overall study findings and caveats: Being indistinguishable, some V segments were excluded, TRBV6-2 and TRBV6-3 among them.

Vbeta (60) and Jbeta (13) primers were used in the PCR. Assay: immunoSEQ multiplex PCR; the TCRdb copy retains only in-frame clones and omits some. The sample contains tens of thousands of clones, approximately 70% of which appear only once. This CDR3 comprises 15 residues. V dropped 2 bases and J dropped 1 base, with 11 bases sitting between them. CDR1 and CDR2 from the germline V gene are MDHEN and SYDVKM. To note about this clone: The antigen is unknown.

Sequenced sample: PBMCs. The gene calls are TRBV28 and TRBJ1-1; weak D call: TRBD1 (6 bases). The TCR comes from a woman aged 45-59 years in good health and CMV-seropositive. CDR3 coding DNA: TGTGCCAGCAGTTTAAGCCTCAGGGGGAACACTGAAGCTTTCTTT. Translated: CASSLSLRGNTEAFF.